This T cell receptor (beta chain) came from a study of control samples from healthy donors and cancer patients. TCRdb's table, derived via immunoSEQ multiplex PCR, lists solely in-frame clones and lacks some. The sample comprises over 75,000 clones, around four fifths of which are singletons, and more than 15% rests with the top ten. Germline trimming cut 3 bases from V and 0 bases from J; bases unmatched to any gene: 10. Germline V CDR1 and CDR2: MNHNS, SASEGT. The CDR3 extends over 17 amino acids. Sequencing was carried out using blood. This sequence originates from a man aged 25 to 40 in good health. The V call is TRBV6-1, the J call TRBJ2-7; TRBD2 agrees at 8 bases. The CDR3 here is CASSERDSGTSSYEQYF. CDR3 bases: TGTGCCAGCAGTGAGAGGGATAGCGGGACATCCTCCTACGAGCAGTACTTC.